The clone carrying this T cell receptor (beta chain) has a handful of counts. The antigen is not known. The data were obtained in a study of CD8+ T cells in alopecia areata. Broader study findings: Whereas mice showed it more clearly, TCR sharing across patients was murkier, possibly because of HLA.

V dropped 3 bases and J dropped 6 bases, with 9 bases sitting between them. Per germline, CDR1 MDHEN and CDR2 SYDVKM. The CDR3 is 13 amino acids. Reverse transcription of extracted RNA yielded cDNA, which provided the sequencing template. Measured with immunoSEQ multiplex PCR; TCRdb has only the in-frame clones, and not every one. The data hold around 160,000 clones, with approximately 45% observed a single time. Patients with alopecia areata provided lesional scalp punch biopsies as well as peripheral blood. The chain combines TRBV28 with TRBJ2-1; possibly TRBD1 or TRBD2 for D (5 bases each). The sequenced sample consisted of CD4+ T cells sorted from blood. The sequence came from a human donor with alopecia areata. CDR3 DNA sequence: TGTGCCAGCAGTTTCCCTGGGGGCAATGAGCAGTTCTTC. Protein product: CASSFPGGNEQFF.